The clone carrying this T cell receptor beta chain was found a few times. Antigen: not known. Expressed TCRB transcripts were sequenced, since all the RNA that had been isolated was reverse transcribed. Clones were read by immunoSEQ multiplex PCR, and TCRdb kept only the in-frame ones, dropping some. The sample lists around 14,000 clones, around 76% occurring once. The V gene's germline CDR1 is KGHSH and CDR2 LQKENI. The CDR3 is made up of 21 amino acids. The J segment lost 0 bases and the V segment lost 5 bases, leaving 15 bases of the junction unmatched. This sample is drawn from a study of beta chain features in type 1 diabetes. Broader study findings: Shorter TCRB CDR3s, moderately but significantly so, were found in Type 1 diabetes patients in all four CD4+ subsets.

Sample: stem cell memory CD4+ T cells from blood. This chain joins TRBV18 and TRBJ2-6; 11 nucleotides line up with TRBD2. This clonotype originated in a woman between 18 and 29 years old with type 1 diabetes. CDR3 nucleotides: TGTGCCAGCTCAAGTCTCCCCTTGCTAGCGGGGGGAGCCTCTGGGGCCAACGTCCTGACTTTC. Translated: CASSSLPLLAGGASGANVLTF.